Listed here is a single T cell receptor beta chain. The entry originates in a study of OX40 agonist ivuxolimab in advanced cancers. CDR3 size: 15 residues. V shed 1 base and J shed 0 bases, with 10 bases lying between them. Germline V gene lookup returns CDR1 SGHAT and CDR2 FQNNGV. Assay: immunoSEQ multiplex PCR; the TCRdb copy retains only in-frame clones and omits some. The repertoire includes about 45,000 clones, more than 80% of them detected once, and over 14% sits in the top ten. The material was CD4+ or CD8+ T cells sorted from blood, obtained in a trial of the OX40 agonist ivuxolimab. The V gene is TRBV11-2, the J gene TRBJ2-7; D ambiguous. The sequence was obtained from an adult with an advanced solid tumor such as melanoma, head and neck, liver or kidney cancer. The CDR3 reads CASSLAAVFSYEQYF. CDR3 bases: TGTGCCAGCAGCTTAGCCGCGGTATTCTCCTACGAGCAGTACTTC.